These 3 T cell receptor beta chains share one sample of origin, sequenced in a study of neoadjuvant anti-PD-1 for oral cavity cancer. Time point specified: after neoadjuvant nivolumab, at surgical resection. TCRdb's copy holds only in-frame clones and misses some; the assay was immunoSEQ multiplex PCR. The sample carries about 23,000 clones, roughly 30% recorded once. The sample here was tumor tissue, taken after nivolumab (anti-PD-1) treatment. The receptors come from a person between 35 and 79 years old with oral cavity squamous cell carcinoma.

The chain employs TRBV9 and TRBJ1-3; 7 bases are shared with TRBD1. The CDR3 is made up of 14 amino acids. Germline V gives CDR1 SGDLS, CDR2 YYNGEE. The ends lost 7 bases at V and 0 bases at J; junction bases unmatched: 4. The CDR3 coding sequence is TGTGCCAGCGCGGGACAGAGCTCTGGAAACACCATATATTTT. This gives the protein CASAGQSSGNTIYF.

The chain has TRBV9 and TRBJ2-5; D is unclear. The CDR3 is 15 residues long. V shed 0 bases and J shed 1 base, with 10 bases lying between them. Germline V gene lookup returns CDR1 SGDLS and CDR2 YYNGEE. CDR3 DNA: TGTGCCAGCAGCGTAGGAGGACGGATCCAAGAGACCCAGTACTTC. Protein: CASSVGGRIQETQYF.

The CDR3 bases are TGTGCCAGCAGCTTAGCGCCGAGACAAGAAGGACTGATCGAGCAGTACTTC. Its protein is CASSLAPRQEGLIEQYF. This chain links TRBV11-2 with TRBJ2-7, with D maybe TRBD2 (5 bases). CDR1 is SGHAT and CDR2 is FQNNGV in the germline V gene. There are 17 residues in the CDR3. Trimming cost V 1 base and J 6 bases, with 22 bases left between them.